The T cell receptor (beta chain) described here comes from a study of radiation and T cells in renal cell carcinoma. About the research overall: Nephrectomy followed 15 Gy stereotactic body radiation by 4 weeks. The study, taken as a whole, reports: Pretreatment tumor biopsies were lacking, so baseline clonotypes are unknown. From baseline, blood top tumor clonotypes peaked at 2 weeks post-radiation.

Time point: blood 2 weeks post-SBRT. Regarding treatment: 15 Gy SBRT to primary tumor, nephrectomy 4 weeks later. The tumor was a clear cell renal cell carcinoma. Produced via immunoSEQ multiplex PCR; TCRdb's table is partial and in-frame only. The repertoire holds roughly 150,000 clones, with roughly 87% as singletons. The ends were cut back, 0 bases at V and 12 bases at J, with 11 bases in the middle. The CDR3 has 12 residues. Germline CDR1 SGHVS, CDR2 FNYEAQ. About this clone: Its antigen is unknown.

This TCR was sampled from a woman in her forties or fifties with renal cell carcinoma. Specimen: blood, collected from a patient whose treatment included radiotherapy and nephrectomy. The V call is TRBV7-6, the J call TRBJ2-5, with D perhaps TRBD1 (6 bases). DNA for the CDR3: TGTGCCAGCAGCTTAGCGGTGGGGGCGAAGTACTTC. It encodes CASSLAVGAKYF.